One and the same sample provided the 6 T cell receptor beta chains below, sequenced in a study of shared clonotypes between healthy human individuals. Clones were read by immunoSEQ multiplex PCR, and TCRdb kept only the in-frame ones, dropping some. The profile shows roughly 1,000,000 clones, around 82% of them singletons. Specimen: memory CD4+ T cells from PBMCs. Noted subset: CD45RA-negative fraction. Source of these receptors: a man between 18 and 35 years old in good health. Some clones in this sample may be carry-over from other donors' samples.

Turning to this clone: Other DNA sequences in the same sample also yield this CDR3. The V call is TRBV5-1, the J call TRBJ2-3, with D unclear. Germline V gene data show CDR1 as SGHRS and CDR2 as YFSETQ. Trimming stripped 0 bases from V and 1 base from J, with 6 bases between. The CDR3 runs 14 residues. The CDR3 nucleotides are TGCGCCAGCAGCTTGGTCGAGGGCACAGATACGCAGTATTTT. This codes for CASSLVEGTDTQYF. The entire variable domain, with the rest obtained from reference TRBV5-1 and TRBJ2-3, is as follows: KAGVTQTPRYLIKTRGQQVTLSCSPISGHRSVSWYQQTPGQGLQFLFEYFSETQRNKGNFPGRFSGRQFSNSRSEMNVSTLELGDSALYLCASSLVEGTDTQYFGPGTRLTVL.

The chain combines TRBV6-4 with TRBJ2-1; D remains unclear. Between the trimmed V and J ends, which lost 2 bases and 1 base, there was a span of 9 bases. Germline CDR1 MRHNA, CDR2 SNTAGT. This CDR3 spans 15 amino acids. The CDR3 DNA reads TGTGCCAGCAGTGACGTTGGCCCTTCCTACAATGAGCAGTTCTTC. This sequence encodes CASSDVGPSYNEQFF.

The CDR3 DNA follows: TGCGCCAGCAGTGAGTACCGGACCGGGACAGGGGGGTCCACTGAAGCTTTCTTT. This encodes CASSEYRTGTGGSTEAFF. The genes are TRBV10-1 and TRBJ1-1, with 11 bases lining up with TRBD1. Trimming at V came to 1 base and at J to 4 bases, leaving 11 bases not matched to a gene. The CDR3 loop spans 18 amino acids. CDR1 is WNHNN and CDR2 is SYGVQD in the germline V gene (reference sequence).

The gene calls are TRBV23-1 and TRBJ1-3; TRBD1 is a possible D gene (6 bases). TRBV23-1 falls under the ORF class, with uncertain function. The germline V and J ends were trimmed by 11 bases and 4 bases, with 15 bases remaining between them. The CDR3 sequence is 13 residues long. DNA of the CDR3: TGCGCCGGGGGGCGGGGACGAGGAAACACCATATATTTT. Translation: CAGGRGRGNTIYF.

The chain employs TRBV20-1 and TRBJ2-7, with unresolved D. V lost 3 bases and J 9 bases, leaving 9 bases between the germline ends. This CDR3 has 10 amino acids. The germline CDR1 and CDR2 sequences are DFQATT and SNEGSKA (reference sequence). The CDR3 reads CSARGGSQYF. CDR3 sequence (DNA): TGCAGTGCTAGGGGCGGCTCGCAGTACTTC.

Note on this clone: Other DNA variants within this sample encode the same CDR3. V and J are TRBV28 and TRBJ2-3; a possible D gene is TRBD2 (6 bases). The germline V gene has CDR1 MDHEN and CDR2 SYDVKM. V lost 3 bases and J lost 4, with 8 bases in between. The CDR3 has 13 amino acids. The CDR3 nucleotides are TGTGCCAGCAGTTTGGGAGGCTCAGATACGCAGTATTTT. Amino acids: CASSLGGSDTQYF.